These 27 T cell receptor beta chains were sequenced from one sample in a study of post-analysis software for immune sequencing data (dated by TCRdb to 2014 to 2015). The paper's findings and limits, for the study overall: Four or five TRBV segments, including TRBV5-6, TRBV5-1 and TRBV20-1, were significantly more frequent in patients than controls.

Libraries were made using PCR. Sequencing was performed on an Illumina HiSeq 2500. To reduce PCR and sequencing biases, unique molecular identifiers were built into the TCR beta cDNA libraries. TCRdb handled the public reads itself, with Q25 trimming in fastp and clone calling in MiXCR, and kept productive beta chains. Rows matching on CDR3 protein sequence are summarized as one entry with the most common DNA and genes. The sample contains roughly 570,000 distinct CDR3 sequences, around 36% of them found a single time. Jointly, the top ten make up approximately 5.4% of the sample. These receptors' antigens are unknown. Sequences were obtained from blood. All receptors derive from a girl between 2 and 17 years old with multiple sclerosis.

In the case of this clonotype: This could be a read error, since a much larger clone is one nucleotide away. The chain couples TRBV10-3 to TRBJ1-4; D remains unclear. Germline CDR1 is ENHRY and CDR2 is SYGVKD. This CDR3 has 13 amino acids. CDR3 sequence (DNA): TGTGCCGTCAGTGAGTCCCCAAATGAAAAACTGTTTTTT. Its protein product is CAVSESPNEKLFF.

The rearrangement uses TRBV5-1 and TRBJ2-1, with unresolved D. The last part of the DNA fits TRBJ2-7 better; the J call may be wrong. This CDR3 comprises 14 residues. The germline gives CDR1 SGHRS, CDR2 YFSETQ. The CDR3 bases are TGCGCCAGCAGCTTGCAAAGCTCCTACAATGAGCAGTACTTC. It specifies CASSLQSSYNEQYF.

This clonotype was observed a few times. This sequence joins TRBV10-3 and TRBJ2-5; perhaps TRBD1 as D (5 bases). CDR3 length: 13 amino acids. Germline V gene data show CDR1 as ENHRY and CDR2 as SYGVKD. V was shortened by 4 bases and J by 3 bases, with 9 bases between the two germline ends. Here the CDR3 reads CAISARREETQYF. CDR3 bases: TGTGCCATCAGTGCTCGCAGGGAAGAGACCCAGTACTTC.

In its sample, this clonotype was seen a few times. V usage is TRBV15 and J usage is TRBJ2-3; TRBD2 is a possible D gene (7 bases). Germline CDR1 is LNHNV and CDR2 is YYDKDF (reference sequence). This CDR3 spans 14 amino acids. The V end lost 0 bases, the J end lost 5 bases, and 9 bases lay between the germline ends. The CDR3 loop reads CATSRDRGGDTQYF. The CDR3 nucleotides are TGTGCCACCAGCAGAGATAGGGGGGGAGATACGCAGTATTTT.

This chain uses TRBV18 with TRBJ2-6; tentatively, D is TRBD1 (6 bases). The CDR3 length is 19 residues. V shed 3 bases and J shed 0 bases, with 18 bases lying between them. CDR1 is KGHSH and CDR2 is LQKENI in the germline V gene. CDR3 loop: CASSPTWTEAGSGANVLTF. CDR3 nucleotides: TGTGCCAGCTCACCGACGTGGACAGAGGCCGGCTCTGGGGCCAACGTCCTGACTTTC.

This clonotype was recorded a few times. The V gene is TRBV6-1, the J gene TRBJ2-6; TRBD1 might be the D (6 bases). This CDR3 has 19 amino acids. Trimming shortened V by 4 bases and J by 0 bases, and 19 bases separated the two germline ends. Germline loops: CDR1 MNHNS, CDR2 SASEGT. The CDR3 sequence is CASSGLGQFTHSGANVLTF. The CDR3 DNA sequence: TGTGCCAGCAGTGGACTGGGACAATTTACCCACTCTGGGGCCAACGTCCTGACTTTC.

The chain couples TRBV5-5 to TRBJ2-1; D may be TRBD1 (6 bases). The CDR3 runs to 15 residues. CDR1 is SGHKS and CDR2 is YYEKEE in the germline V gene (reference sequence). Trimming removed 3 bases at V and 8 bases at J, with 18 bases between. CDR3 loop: CASSSPAQGVYEQFF. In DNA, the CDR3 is TGTGCCAGCAGCTCCCCGGCACAGGGAGTGTATGAGCAGTTCTTC.

CDR3 amino acids: CSARDIWVGELFF. The CDR3 DNA reads TGCAGTGCTAGAGATATTTGGGTCGGGGAGCTGTTTTTT. The V and J genes are TRBV20-1 and TRBJ2-2, with D uncertain. CDR1 and CDR2 from the germline V gene are DFQATT and SNEGSKA (reference sequence). V dropped 0 bases and J dropped 7 bases, with 9 bases sitting between them. The CDR3 has 13 residues.

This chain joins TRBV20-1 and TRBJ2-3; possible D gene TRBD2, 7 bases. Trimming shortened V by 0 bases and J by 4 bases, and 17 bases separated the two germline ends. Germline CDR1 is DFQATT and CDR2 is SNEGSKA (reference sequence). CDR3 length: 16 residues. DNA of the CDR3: TGCAGTGCTAGAGAGCGGTACGGGGGGCCGTCAGATACGCAGTATTTT. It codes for CSARERYGGPSDTQYF.

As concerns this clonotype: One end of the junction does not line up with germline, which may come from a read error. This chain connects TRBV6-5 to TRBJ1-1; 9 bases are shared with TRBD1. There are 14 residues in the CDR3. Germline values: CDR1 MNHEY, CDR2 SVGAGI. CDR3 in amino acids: CASRRTGENAEAFF. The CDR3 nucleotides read TGTGCCAGCAGGCGGACAGGGGAGAACGCTGAAGCTTTCTTT.

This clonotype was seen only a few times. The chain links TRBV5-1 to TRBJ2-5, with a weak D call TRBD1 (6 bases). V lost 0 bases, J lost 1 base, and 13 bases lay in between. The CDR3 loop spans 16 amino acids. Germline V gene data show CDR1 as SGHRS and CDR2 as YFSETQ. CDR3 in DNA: TGCGCCAGCAGCTTGGCTCGGGACATCACCCAAGAGACCCAGTACTTC. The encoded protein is CASSLARDITQETQYF.

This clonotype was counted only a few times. CDR3 region: CASSITGTMYRYTF. For the CDR3, the DNA is TGCGCCAGCAGCATTACAGGGACTATGTATCGCTACACCTTC. The chain combines TRBV5-1 with TRBJ1-2; perhaps TRBD1 as D (6 bases). V was shortened by 4 bases and J by 9 bases, with 19 bases between the two germline ends. The CDR3 totals 14 residues. Germline-derived CDR1 and CDR2 are SGHRS and YFSETQ.

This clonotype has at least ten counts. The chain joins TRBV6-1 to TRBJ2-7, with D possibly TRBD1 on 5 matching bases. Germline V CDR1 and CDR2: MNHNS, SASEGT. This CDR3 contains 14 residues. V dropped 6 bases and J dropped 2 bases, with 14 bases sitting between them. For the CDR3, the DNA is TGTGCCAGCAGCGCAGGGCACGGACCCTACGAGCAGTACTTC. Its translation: CASSAGHGPYEQYF.

The DNA of the CDR3 is TGTGCCAGCAGCCTGTACAGGGGGGGGGAGGCTTTCTTT. Amino acid sequence: CASSLYRGGEAFF. The chain uses TRBV3-1 and TRBJ1-1, with TRBD1 identical over 8 bases. Trimming at V came to 4 bases and at J to 11 bases, leaving 9 bases not matched to a gene. Germline V lookup: CDR1 LGHDT, CDR2 YNNKEL (reference sequence). The CDR3 spans 13 residues.

DNA of the CDR3: TGTGCCAGCAGCCCTGGGGCGCCCCTTGACGAGCAGTACTTC. Translating it yields CASSPGAPLDEQYF. This chain uses TRBV11-1 with TRBJ2-7; a weak D match, TRBD1 (5 bases). The CDR3 consists of 14 residues. V was pared by 5 bases and J by 5 bases, with 16 bases between. Germline V gene data show CDR1 as SGHAT and CDR2 as FQDESV (reference sequence).

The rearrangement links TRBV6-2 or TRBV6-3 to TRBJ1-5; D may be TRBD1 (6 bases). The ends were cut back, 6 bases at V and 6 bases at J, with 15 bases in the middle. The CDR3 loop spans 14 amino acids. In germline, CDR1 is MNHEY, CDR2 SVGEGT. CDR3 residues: CASSLNRVSQPQHF. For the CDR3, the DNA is TGTGCCAGCAGCCTCAACAGGGTTAGTCAGCCCCAGCATTTT.

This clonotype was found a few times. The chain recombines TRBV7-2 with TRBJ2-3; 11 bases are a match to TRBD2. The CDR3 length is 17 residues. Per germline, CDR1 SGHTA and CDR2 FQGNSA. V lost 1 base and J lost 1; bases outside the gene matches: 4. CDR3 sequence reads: CASSLVLAGVGTDTQYF. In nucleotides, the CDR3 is TGTGCCAGCAGCTTAGTACTAGCGGGGGTGGGCACAGATACGCAGTATTTT.

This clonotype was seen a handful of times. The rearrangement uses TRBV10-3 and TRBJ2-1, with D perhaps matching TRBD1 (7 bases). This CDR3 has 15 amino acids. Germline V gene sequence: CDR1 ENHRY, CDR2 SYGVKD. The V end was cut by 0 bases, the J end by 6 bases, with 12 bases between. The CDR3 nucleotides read TGTGCCATCAGTGAGTCGGCGGGACAGTTCAATGAGCAGTTCTTC. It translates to CAISESAGQFNEQFF.

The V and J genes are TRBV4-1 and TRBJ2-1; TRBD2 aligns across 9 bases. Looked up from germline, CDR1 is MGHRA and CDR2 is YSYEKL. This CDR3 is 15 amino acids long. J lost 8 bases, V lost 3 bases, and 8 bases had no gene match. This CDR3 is CASSHLGTSIYEQFF. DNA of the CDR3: TGCGCCAGCAGCCACCTTGGGACTAGCATCTATGAGCAGTTCTTC.

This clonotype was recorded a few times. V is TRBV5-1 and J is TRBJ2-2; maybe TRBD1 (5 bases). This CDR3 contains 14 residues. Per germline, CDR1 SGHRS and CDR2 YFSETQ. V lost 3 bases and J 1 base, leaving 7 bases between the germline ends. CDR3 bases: TGCGCCAGCAGCTCCGGACAGAACACCGGGGAGCTGTTTTTT. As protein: CASSSGQNTGELFF.

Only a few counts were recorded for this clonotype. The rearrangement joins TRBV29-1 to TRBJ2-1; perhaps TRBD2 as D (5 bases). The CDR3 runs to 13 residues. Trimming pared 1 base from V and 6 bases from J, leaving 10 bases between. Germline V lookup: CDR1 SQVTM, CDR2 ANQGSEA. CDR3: CSVEVGRVNEQFF. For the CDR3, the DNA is TGCAGCGTTGAAGTGGGGAGAGTCAATGAGCAGTTCTTC.

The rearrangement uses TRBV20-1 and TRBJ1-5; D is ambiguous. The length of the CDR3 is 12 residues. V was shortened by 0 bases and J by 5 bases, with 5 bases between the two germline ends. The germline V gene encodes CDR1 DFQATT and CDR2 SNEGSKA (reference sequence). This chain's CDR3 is CSARDRDQPQHF. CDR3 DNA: TGCAGTGCTAGAGATCGGGATCAGCCCCAGCATTTT.

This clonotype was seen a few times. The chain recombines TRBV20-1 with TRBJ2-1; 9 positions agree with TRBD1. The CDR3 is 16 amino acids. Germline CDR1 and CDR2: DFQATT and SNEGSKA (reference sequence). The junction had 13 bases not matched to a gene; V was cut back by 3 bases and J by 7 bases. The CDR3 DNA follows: TGCAGTGCTAGCCACTCCGGGACAGGGTTTTCGAATGAGCAGTTCTTC. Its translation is CSASHSGTGFSNEQFF.

CDR3 DNA: TGTGCCAGCAGCCAAAGAGGGACAGGGTATCATCATCACTATGGCTACACCTTC. Residues: CASSQRGTGYHHHYGYTF. This chain connects TRBV7-9 to TRBJ1-2, with 9 nucleotides matching TRBD1. This CDR3 region has 18 residues. V trimming: 5 bases; J trimming: 3 bases; junction bases outside the gene matches: 16. Germline CDR1 is SEHNR and CDR2 is FQNEAQ (reference sequence).

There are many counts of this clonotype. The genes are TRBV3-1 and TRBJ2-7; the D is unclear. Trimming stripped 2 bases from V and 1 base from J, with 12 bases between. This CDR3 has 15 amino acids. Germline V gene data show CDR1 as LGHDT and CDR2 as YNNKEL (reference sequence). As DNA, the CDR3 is TGTGCCAGCAGCCAAATCGTAACCGCGTCCTACGAGCAGTACTTC. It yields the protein CASSQIVTASYEQYF.

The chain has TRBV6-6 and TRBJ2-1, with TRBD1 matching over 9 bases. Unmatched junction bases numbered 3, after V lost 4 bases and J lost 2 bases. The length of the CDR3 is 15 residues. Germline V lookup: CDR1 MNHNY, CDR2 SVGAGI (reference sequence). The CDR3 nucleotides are TGTGCCAGCAGTTCCCGGACAGGGGCCTACAATGAGCAGTTCTTC. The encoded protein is CASSSRTGAYNEQFF.

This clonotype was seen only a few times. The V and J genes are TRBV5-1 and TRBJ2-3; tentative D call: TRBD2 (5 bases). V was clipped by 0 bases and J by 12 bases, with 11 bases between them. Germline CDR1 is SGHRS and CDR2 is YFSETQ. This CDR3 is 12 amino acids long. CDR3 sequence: CASSLAGDSQYF. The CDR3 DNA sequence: TGCGCCAGCAGCTTGGCCGGGGATTCACAGTATTTT.